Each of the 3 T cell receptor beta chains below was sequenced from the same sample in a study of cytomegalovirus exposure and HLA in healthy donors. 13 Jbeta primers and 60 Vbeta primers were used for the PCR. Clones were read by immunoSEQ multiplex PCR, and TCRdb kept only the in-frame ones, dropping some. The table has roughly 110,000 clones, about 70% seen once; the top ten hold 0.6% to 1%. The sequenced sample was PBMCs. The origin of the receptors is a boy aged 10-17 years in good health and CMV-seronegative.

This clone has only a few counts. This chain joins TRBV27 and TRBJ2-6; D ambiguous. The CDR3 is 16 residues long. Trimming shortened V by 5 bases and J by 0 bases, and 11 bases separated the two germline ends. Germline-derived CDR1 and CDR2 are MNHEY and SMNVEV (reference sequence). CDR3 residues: CASSPRPGSGANVLTF. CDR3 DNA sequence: TGTGCCAGCAGTCCCCGGCCGGGCTCTGGGGCCAACGTCCTGACTTTC. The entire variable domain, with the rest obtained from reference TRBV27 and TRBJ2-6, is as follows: EAQVTQNPRYLITVTGKKLTVTCSQNMNHEYMSWYRQDPGLGLRQIYYSMNVEVTDKGDVPEGYKVSRKEKRNFPLILESPSPNQTSLYFCASSPRPGSGANVLTFGAGSRLTVL.

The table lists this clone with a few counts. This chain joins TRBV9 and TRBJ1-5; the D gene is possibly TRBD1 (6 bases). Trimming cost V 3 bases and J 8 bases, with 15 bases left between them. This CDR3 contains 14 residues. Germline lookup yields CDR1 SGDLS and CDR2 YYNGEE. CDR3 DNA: TGTGCCAGCAGCGGGGGGGGCGCATCGGAGCCCCAGCATTTT. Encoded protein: CASSGGGASEPQHF. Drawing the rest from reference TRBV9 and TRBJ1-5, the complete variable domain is DSGVTQTPKHLITATGQRVTLRCSPRSGDLSVYWYQQSLDQGLQFLIQYYNGEERAKGNILERFSAQQFPDLHSELNLSSLELGDSALYFCASSGGGASEPQHFGDGTRLSIL.

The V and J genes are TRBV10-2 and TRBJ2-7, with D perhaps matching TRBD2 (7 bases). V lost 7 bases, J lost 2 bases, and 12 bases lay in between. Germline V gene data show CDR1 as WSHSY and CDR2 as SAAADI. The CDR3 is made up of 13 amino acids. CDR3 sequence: CASTEGGPYEQYF. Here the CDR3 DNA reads TGCGCCAGCACGGAGGGGGGGCCCTACGAGCAGTACTTC.